Below, 16 T cell receptor beta chains from the same sample are listed, as sequenced in a study of OX40 agonist ivuxolimab in advanced cancers. TCRdb's copy holds only in-frame clones and misses some; the assay was immunoSEQ multiplex PCR. The table has about 71,000 clones, about 81% seen once; the top ten hold roughly 4.7%. The sequencing used CD4+ or CD8+ T cells sorted from blood, collected in a trial of the OX40 agonist ivuxolimab. These receptor sequences come from an adult with an advanced solid tumor such as melanoma, head and neck, liver or kidney cancer.

The chain couples TRBV11-3 to TRBJ2-1; 8 bases match TRBD2. The ends lost 5 bases at V and 3 bases at J; junction bases unmatched: 9. The CDR3 is 16 amino acids. Germline V gene lookup returns CDR1 SGHNT and CDR2 YENEEA. The DNA of the CDR3 is TGTGCCAGCAGCCCATGGGGCAGCGGGGGCTACAATGAGCAGTTCTTC. Translation: CASSPWGSGGYNEQFF.

V usage is TRBV5-6 and J usage is TRBJ1-5; TRBD1 agrees at 7 bases. Germline assignment: CDR1 SGHDT and CDR2 YYEEEE. CDR3 length: 14 amino acids. J lost 4 bases, V lost 3 bases, and 4 bases had no gene match. CDR3 region: CASSWGQINQPQHF. CDR3 DNA sequence: TGTGCCAGCAGCTGGGGACAGATTAATCAGCCCCAGCATTTT. Supplemented by reference TRBV5-6 and TRBJ1-5, the full variable domain reads DAGVTQSPTHLIKTRGQQVTLRCSPKSGHDTVSWYQQALGQGPQFIFQYYEEEERQRGNFPDRFSGHQFPNYSSELNVNALLLGDSALYLCASSWGQINQPQHFGDGTRLSIL.

This clone qualifies as medium-sized. This chain uses TRBV7-2 with TRBJ2-7; 14 nucleotides line up with TRBD2. This CDR3 has 17 residues. In germline, CDR1 is SGHTA, CDR2 FQGNSA. J lost 5 bases, V lost 5 bases, and 11 bases had no gene match. The CDR3 protein is CASSPTLGLAGGDEQYF. In DNA form, the CDR3 reads TGTGCCAGCAGCCCAACCTTAGGACTAGCGGGAGGAGACGAGCAGTACTTC.

This clone turned up a few times. V is TRBV19 and J is TRBJ2-6; 7 positions match TRBD1. V shed 4 bases, J shed 1 base, and the junction held 4 bases outside the gene matches. Per germline, CDR1 LNHDA and CDR2 SQIVND (reference sequence). This CDR3 is 16 amino acids long. The CDR3 sequence: CASSRQTGSGANVLTF. The CDR3, as DNA: TGTGCCAGTAGTAGGCAGACAGGGTCTGGGGCCAACGTCCTGACTTTC.

V gene TRBV30 combines with J gene TRBJ1-2; 8 bases line up with TRBD1. V was pared by 3 bases and J by 3 bases, with 3 bases of the junction left unmatched. Germline CDR1 is GTSNPN and CDR2 is SVGIG (reference sequence). The CDR3 spans 13 residues. The CDR3 DNA sequence: TGTGCCTGGAGGGACAGGGATGACTATGGCTACACCTTC. It yields the protein CAWRDRDDYGYTF.

The CDR3 DNA reads as TGTGCCAGTAGTATTGGAATAGCGGGGCTACTACAAAGCCAGTTCTTC. This sequence encodes CASSIGIAGLLQSQFF. The rearrangement uses TRBV19 and TRBJ2-1, with 8 bases identical to TRBD2. This CDR3 comprises 16 residues. Germline values: CDR1 LNHDA, CDR2 SQIVND (reference sequence). V shed 3 bases, J shed 13 bases, and the junction held 17 bases outside the gene matches.

The CDR3 DNA follows: TGTGCCAGCAGCTTAGACCAGGGAGGCTACACCTTC. Translation gives CASSLDQGGYTF. The chain employs TRBV11-2 and TRBJ1-2; D is perhaps TRBD1 (5 bases). Germline V gene lookup returns CDR1 SGHAT and CDR2 FQNNGV. This CDR3 has 12 amino acids. V was shortened by 0 bases and J by 8 bases, with 7 bases between the two germline ends.

The rearrangement uses TRBV7-8 and TRBJ2-2, with no clear D. This CDR3 contains 13 residues. CDR1 and CDR2 from the germline V gene are SGHVS and FQNEAQ. V lost 5 bases to trimming and J lost 4 bases, with 8 bases between them. The CDR3 spells CASSGLLTGELFF. The CDR3 coding sequence is TGTGCCAGCAGCGGGCTGCTCACCGGGGAGCTGTTTTTT.

This chain links TRBV29-1 with TRBJ2-6; 9 positions agree with TRBD1. The junction had 1 base not matched to a gene; V was cut back by 1 base and J by 0 bases. The CDR3 is 16 residues long. The germline V gene encodes CDR1 SQVTM and CDR2 ANQGSEA. The CDR3 sequence: CSVEGTGASGANVLTF. The CDR3 DNA is TGCAGCGTTGAAGGGACAGGGGCCTCTGGGGCCAACGTCCTGACTTTC.

The chain links TRBV5-6 to TRBJ2-1; 10 positions agree with TRBD2. Trimming at V came to 4 bases and at J to 5 bases, leaving 6 bases not matched to a gene. The CDR3 consists of 15 residues. Germline loops: CDR1 SGHDT, CDR2 YYEEEE. CDR3 coding DNA: TGTGCCAGCAGCCTAATGACTAGCGGGCACAATGAGCAGTTCTTC. This sequence encodes CASSLMTSGHNEQFF. Full variable domain (rest looked up from reference TRBV5-6 and TRBJ2-1): DAGVTQSPTHLIKTRGQQVTLRCSPKSGHDTVSWYQQALGQGPQFIFQYYEEEERQRGNFPDRFSGHQFPNYSSELNVNALLLGDSALYLCASSLMTSGHNEQFFGPGTRLTVL.

This chain connects TRBV4-2 to TRBJ2-5; D uncertain. The CDR3 extends over 15 amino acids. Germline V lookup: CDR1 LGHNA, CDR2 YNFKEQ. Trimming removed 1 base from V and 1 base from J, with 10 bases in between. The CDR3 region is CASSQVKTLQETQYF. CDR3 nucleotide sequence: TGTGCCAGCAGCCAAGTTAAAACTCTCCAAGAGACCCAGTACTTC.

The chain joins TRBV6-6 to TRBJ1-1; TRBD1 is a possible D gene (5 bases). V lost 11 bases to trimming and J lost 3 bases, with 16 bases between them. From germline, CDR1 is MNHNY and CDR2 SVGAGI (reference sequence). This CDR3 comprises 13 residues. CDR3 bases: TGTGCCGCCCGGCGAACCAGGGACACTGAAGCTTTCTTT. Protein product: CAARRTRDTEAFF.

V gene TRBV6-5 combines with J gene TRBJ2-1, with 14 bases fitting TRBD2. CDR3 length: 13 residues. Unmatched junction bases numbered 1, after V lost 8 bases and J lost 7 bases. Germline V lookup: CDR1 MNHEY, CDR2 SVGAGI. CDR3: CASRTSGGNEQFF. CDR3 in DNA: TGTGCCAGCCGGACTAGCGGGGGGAATGAGCAGTTCTTC.

This chain connects TRBV5-1 to TRBJ2-2, with TRBD1 as a possible D gene (6 bases). The V end was cut by 2 bases, the J end by 2 bases, with 13 bases between. Germline-derived CDR1 and CDR2 are SGHRS and YFSETQ. The CDR3 covers 16 residues. CDR3 sequence (DNA): TGCGCCAGCAGCTTAAGTTCAGGGACAAACACCGGGGAGCTGTTTTTT. Its translation: CASSLSSGTNTGELFF.

The chain carries TRBV5-1 and TRBJ2-5, with a tentative D call TRBD1 (7 bases). With the DNA end fitting TRBJ2-7 better, the J assignment may be wrong. The CDR3 runs to 14 residues. CDR1 is SGHRS and CDR2 is YFSETQ in the germline V gene. CDR3 loop: CASSLGQGLSEQYF. In nucleotides, the CDR3 is TGCGCCAGCAGCTTGGGACAGGGACTGTCCGAGCAGTACTTC.

V gene TRBV28 combines with J gene TRBJ1-1; TRBD1 might be the D (5 bases). The CDR3 has 13 amino acids. Germline-derived CDR1 and CDR2 are MDHEN and SYDVKM. The ends were cut back, 6 bases at V and 8 bases at J, with 16 bases in the middle. The CDR3 nucleotides read TGTGCCAGCAGAGGATACCCCCGGGGGGAAGCTTTCTTT. Translation: CASRGYPRGEAFF.